The 30 T cell receptor beta chains in this list originate from one sample, sequenced in a study of blood T cell repertoires in COVID-19. Data came from immunoSEQ multiplex PCR; TCRdb stores just in-frame clones and leaves some out. The table shows 85,000 to 100,000 clones, with more than 65% occurring only once. The sample was peripheral blood. The receptor source for this set is a woman of 80 years or more with active or convalescent COVID-19.

The rearrangement uses TRBV7-9 and TRBJ2-7; 8 positions match TRBD1. The CDR3 is 14 amino acids. The germline CDR1 and CDR2 sequences are SEHNR and FQNEAQ (reference sequence). With 6 bases clipped from V and 2 bases from J, the junction kept 6 bases outside the gene matches. For the CDR3, the DNA is TGTGCCAGCAGGGAGACAGGGGCCCCCTACGAGCAGTACTTC. Protein sequence: CASRETGAPYEQYF. Variable domain in full (rest from reference TRBV7-9 and TRBJ2-7): DTGVSQNPRHKITKRGQNVTFRCDPISEHNRLYWYRQTLGQGPEFLTYFQNEAQLEKSRLLSDRFSAERPKGSFSTLEIQRTEQGDSAMYLCASRETGAPYEQYFGPGTRLTVT.

This chain uses TRBV5-1 with TRBJ2-1; a weak D match, TRBD1 (5 bases). The CDR3 spans 16 residues. V was trimmed by 1 base and J by 5 bases, leaving 16 bases between them. Germline values: CDR1 SGHRS, CDR2 YFSETQ. This CDR3 reads CASSLLGGAGNNEQFF. As DNA, the CDR3 is TGCGCCAGCAGCTTGCTGGGTGGGGCCGGCAACAATGAGCAGTTCTTC.

This clone was picked up a small number of times. V is TRBV7-9 and J is TRBJ1-4; 8 bases align to TRBD1. Trimming at V came to 5 bases and at J to 4 bases, leaving 3 bases not matched to a gene. This CDR3 is 14 amino acids long. Germline V CDR1 and CDR2: SEHNR, FQNEAQ (reference sequence). The CDR3 sequence is CASSRTGFNEKLFF. CDR3 sequence (DNA): TGTGCCAGCAGCCGGACAGGGTTTAATGAAAAACTGTTTTTT.

This sequence joins TRBV11-2 and TRBJ2-5; 9 bases are shared with TRBD1. Germline values: CDR1 SGHAT, CDR2 FQNNGV. This CDR3 spans 15 amino acids. With 5 bases clipped from V and 4 bases from J, the junction kept 8 bases outside the gene matches. CDR3 DNA: TGTGCCAGCAGCCCCCAACGGACAGGGGCAGAGACCCAGTACTTC. Amino acid sequence: CASSPQRTGAETQYF.

This clone was counted only a few times. This chain connects TRBV28 to TRBJ2-7; D gene ambiguous. CDR1 and CDR2 (germline): MDHEN, SYDVKM. Trimming took off 5 bases at V and 3 bases at J, with 5 bases between the two ends. CDR3 length: 11 residues. This CDR3 reads CASSPRYEQYF. The CDR3 DNA is TGTGCCAGCAGTCCCCGCTACGAGCAGTACTTC.

The V call is TRBV5-4, the J call TRBJ2-3; TRBD1 aligns across 9 bases. CDR1 and CDR2 (germline): SGHNT, YYREEE (reference sequence). The J segment lost 4 bases and the V segment lost 3 bases, leaving 3 bases of the junction unmatched. This CDR3 is built from 14 residues. The CDR3, as DNA: TGTGCCAGCAGCTCGGGACAGGGTCCAGATACGCAGTATTTT. Translated: CASSSGQGPDTQYF. The full variable domain, rest sourced from reference TRBV5-4 and TRBJ2-3, is ETGVTQSPTHLIKTRGQQVTLRCSSQSGHNTVSWYQQALGQGPQFIFQYYREEENGRGNFPPRFSGLQFPNYSSELNVNALELDDSALYLCASSSGQGPDTQYFGPGTRLTVL.

The J gene is TRBJ1-5, the V gene TRBV13, with D hard to call. The V gene lost 0 bases and the J gene lost 3 bases, with 6 bases spanning the gap. The germline V gene has CDR1 PRHDT and CDR2 FYEKMQ (reference sequence). The CDR3 has 14 residues. This chain's CDR3 is CASSLGGPNQPQHF. The DNA for the CDR3 is TGTGCCAGCAGCTTAGGGGGCCCCAATCAGCCCCAGCATTTT.

The J gene is TRBJ2-5, the V gene TRBV5-8; 9 bases match TRBD2. Unmatched junction bases numbered 5, after V lost 0 bases and J lost 5 bases. Looked up from germline, CDR1 is SGHTS and CDR2 is YDEGEE. The CDR3 length is 15 residues. The CDR3 is CASSLAAGGSETQYF. CDR3 bases: TGTGCCAGCAGCTTGGCGGCGGGAGGGTCGGAGACCCAGTACTTC.

The V call is TRBV5-6, the J call TRBJ1-1; 10 bases line up with TRBD1. This CDR3 is 15 amino acids long. J gave up 5 bases and V 4 bases, and 8 bases lay outside the gene matches. Germline V gives CDR1 SGHDT, CDR2 YYEEEE. The CDR3 bases are TGTGCCAGCAGCACAGACAGGGGGCTGGGTACTGAAGCTTTCTTT. It specifies CASSTDRGLGTEAFF.

V gene TRBV18 combines with J gene TRBJ2-2, with D possibly being TRBD1 (5 bases). V lost 4 bases and J 3 bases, leaving 9 bases between the germline ends. CDR1 and CDR2 (germline): KGHSH, LQKENI. The CDR3 has 14 residues. The CDR3 DNA follows: TGTGCCAGCTCACGAAAACAGGACACCGGGGAGCTGTTTTTT. Its translation is CASSRKQDTGELFF. Complete variable domain (other parts from reference TRBV18 and TRBJ2-2): NAGVMQNPRHLVRRRGQEARLRCSPMKGHSHVYWYRQLPEEGLKFMVYLQKENIIDESGMPKERFSAEFPKEGPSILRIQQVVRGDSAAYFCASSRKQDTGELFFGEGSRLTVL.

V usage is TRBV18 and J usage is TRBJ2-3, with TRBD2 matching over 12 bases. CDR1 and CDR2 from the germline V gene are KGHSH and LQKENI. This CDR3 is 17 amino acids long. The trim removed 6 bases at V and 3 bases at J, leaving 10 bases unmatched. The CDR3 DNA follows: TGTGCCAGCTCCCCCCTAGCGGGAGGGCCGGCGACAGATACGCAGTATTTT. Translation gives CASSPLAGGPATDTQYF.

This sequence joins TRBV7-3 and TRBJ2-1; TRBD1 matches at 8 bases. The germline CDR1 and CDR2 sequences are SGHTA and FQGTGA. With V trimmed by 5 bases and J by 8 bases, 11 bases remained unmatched. This CDR3 spans 15 amino acids. CDR3 loop: CASSKGGQGAYEQFF. The CDR3 nucleotides read TGTGCCAGCAGCAAAGGCGGGCAGGGGGCCTATGAGCAGTTCTTC.

The CDR3 DNA sequence: TGTGCCAGCAGTGTCGACAGCACCGGGGAGCTGTTTTTT. This encodes CASSVDSTGELFF. This chain uses TRBV6-4 with TRBJ2-2, with D possibly being TRBD1 (5 bases). V lost 4 bases to trimming and J lost 4 bases, with 7 bases between them. Germline V gene lookup returns CDR1 MRHNA and CDR2 SNTAGT. This CDR3 spans 13 amino acids.

The chain couples TRBV19 to TRBJ1-5; a possible D gene is TRBD1 (5 bases). The V end lost 4 bases, the J end lost 6 bases, and 7 bases lay between the germline ends. CDR3 length: 12 residues. The germline V gene has CDR1 LNHDA and CDR2 SQIVND (reference sequence). The CDR3 region is CASSKGVQPQHF. As DNA, the CDR3 is TGTGCCAGTAGTAAAGGGGTTCAGCCCCAGCATTTT.

The chain employs TRBV10-3 and TRBJ2-6, with a tentative D call TRBD1 (6 bases). V was trimmed by 7 bases and J by 2 bases, leaving 15 bases between them. The CDR3 has 16 residues. The germline CDR1 and CDR2 sequences are ENHRY and SYGVKD. CDR3 protein: CAINPGVGAGANVLTF. In DNA form, the CDR3 reads TGTGCCATCAACCCAGGGGTTGGGGCTGGGGCCAACGTCCTGACTTTC.

The chain recombines TRBV6-1 with TRBJ1-2, with D possibly being TRBD1 (5 bases). Germline values: CDR1 MNHNS, CDR2 SASEGT. V lost 1 base and J 8 bases, leaving 11 bases between the germline ends. The CDR3 totals 13 residues. The CDR3 reads CASSEDSQGGYTF. CDR3 DNA: TGTGCCAGCAGTGAAGACAGTCAGGGAGGCTACACCTTC.

This sequence joins TRBV19 and TRBJ2-3; 9 bases align to TRBD2. There are 15 residues in the CDR3. V lost 6 bases, J lost 2 bases, and 6 bases stayed unmatched. The V gene's germline CDR1 is LNHDA and CDR2 SQIVND (reference sequence). The CDR3 here is CASSSIAGVTDTQYF. For the CDR3, the DNA is TGTGCCAGTAGCTCAATAGCGGGAGTCACAGATACGCAGTATTTT.

J is TRBJ1-2 and V is TRBV5-1; D is possibly TRBD1 (5 bases). This CDR3 has 14 amino acids. Germline V gene data show CDR1 as SGHRS and CDR2 as YFSETQ. V was clipped by 5 bases and J by 4 bases, with 15 bases between them. In nucleotides, the CDR3 is TGCGCCAGCAGAACAGATTCGGGGGTCTATGGCTACACCTTC. As protein: CASRTDSGVYGYTF.

This clone was detected only a few times. The chain couples TRBV2 to TRBJ2-1, with 11 nucleotides matching TRBD2. V lost 8 bases, J lost 5 bases, and 8 bases stayed unmatched. CDR1 is SNHLY, CDR2 FYNNEI, per germline. The CDR3 loop spans 15 amino acids. CDR3 nucleotide sequence: TGTGCCAGCTCCGGCGTACTAGCGGGAGACAATGAGCAGTTCTTC. Its translation is CASSGVLAGDNEQFF.

The sample holds one count of this clone. The chain has TRBV2 and TRBJ1-1, with D perhaps TRBD1 (6 bases). Germline V gene sequence: CDR1 SNHLY, CDR2 FYNNEI. V lost 1 base and J 3 bases, leaving 12 bases between the germline ends. This CDR3 has 15 amino acids. As DNA, the CDR3 is TGTGCCAGCAGTGAAGATCGAGGGGGGGACACTGAAGCTTTCTTT. This encodes CASSEDRGGDTEAFF. Variable domain in full (rest from reference TRBV2 and TRBJ1-1): EPEVTQTPSHQVTQMGQEVILRCVPISNHLYFYWYRQILGQKVEFLVSFYNNEISEKSEIFDDQFSVERPDGSNFTLKIRSTKLEDSAMYFCASSEDRGGDTEAFFGQGTRLTVV.

The V call is TRBV27, the J call TRBJ1-4, with 9 bases that match TRBD1. The CDR3 runs to 15 residues. J gave up 8 bases and V 6 bases, and 10 bases lay outside the gene matches. Germline values: CDR1 MNHEY, CDR2 SMNVEV (reference sequence). DNA for the CDR3: TGTGCCAGCAGCCCACGGCGGGACAGGGTCGAAAAACTGTTTTTT. It translates to CASSPRRDRVEKLFF.

A single count supports this clone. The chain carries TRBV18 and TRBJ1-2, with D unclear. The CDR3 contains 15 residues. Per germline, CDR1 KGHSH and CDR2 LQKENI. Trimming pared 3 bases from V and 4 bases from J, leaving 15 bases between. CDR3 DNA sequence: TGTGCCAGCTCACCCGCCCCTGCTCCGGGCTATGGCTACACCTTC. Translated, it gives CASSPAPAPGYGYTF.

This clone was picked up one time. The chain carries TRBV5-4 and TRBJ2-3, with TRBD2 identical over 8 bases. CDR3 length equals 17 residues. Per germline, CDR1 SGHNT and CDR2 YYREEE (reference sequence). V trimming: 4 bases; J trimming: 2 bases; junction bases outside the gene matches: 12. CDR3 sequence (DNA): TGTGCCAGCAGCGATCCGAAGAGCGGGAGAGTCACAGATACGCAGTATTTT. Its translation: CASSDPKSGRVTDTQYF.

CDR3 sequence: CASSLTSGRAHTQYF. The CDR3 coding sequence is TGTGCCAGCAGTCTGACTAGCGGGAGGGCTCATACGCAGTATTTT. The chain is built from TRBV6-2 or TRBV6-3 and TRBJ2-3; 14 bases fit TRBD2. Germline loops: CDR1 MNHEY, CDR2 SVGEGT. V gave up 5 bases and J gave up 7 bases; unmatched junction bases: 5. This CDR3 has 15 amino acids.

CDR3 region: CSVAVSTSTDTQYF. CDR3 nucleotide sequence: TGCAGCGTCGCTGTGTCAACTAGCACAGATACGCAGTATTTT. The chain combines TRBV29-1 with TRBJ2-3; D uncertain. Trimming took 6 bases from V and 0 from J, leaving 13 bases between them. This CDR3 region has 14 residues. Per the germline V gene, CDR1 is SQVTM and CDR2 is ANQGSEA.

The chain couples TRBV27 to TRBJ2-1; 8 bases are a match to TRBD1. This CDR3 contains 13 residues. The germline V gene encodes CDR1 MNHEY and CDR2 SMNVEV (reference sequence). J was trimmed by 9 bases and V by 8 bases; bases with no gene match: 9. The DNA of the CDR3 is TGTGCCAGCCGAGGACAGGGCGCGGGTGAGCAGTTCTTC. Encoded protein: CASRGQGAGEQFF.

Of note for this clone: Its ends do not fully match the called genes, so a read error is possible. The V gene is TRBV5-1, the J gene TRBJ2-1; 7 nucleotides align to TRBD2. Germline CDR1 SGHRS, CDR2 YFSETQ. CDR3 length: 16 amino acids. The CDR3 bases are TGTGCCAGCAGCCGCCCCGGGGCTAGCGGTCACAATGAGCAGTTCTTC. It specifies CASSRPGASGHNEQFF.

V and J are TRBV2 and TRBJ2-1; 10 bases align to TRBD1. The CDR3 has 21 amino acids. The trim removed 7 bases at V and 0 bases at J, leaving 21 bases unmatched. Per germline, CDR1 SNHLY and CDR2 FYNNEI. The CDR3 is CASNRGQGFNGIRSSYNEQFF. CDR3 coding DNA: TGTGCCAGCAACCGGGGACAGGGGTTCAACGGGATAAGGAGCTCCTACAATGAGCAGTTCTTC.

The rearrangement uses TRBV5-4 and TRBJ1-2, with 7 bases aligning to TRBD1. The J segment lost 4 bases and the V segment lost 4 bases, leaving 4 bases of the junction unmatched. The CDR3 contains 13 residues. Germline CDR1 SGHNT, CDR2 YYREEE (reference sequence). CDR3 sequence: CASSPGQTYGYTF. As DNA, the CDR3 is TGTGCCAGCAGCCCGGGACAGACCTATGGCTACACCTTC.

The table lists this clone with a few counts. V usage is TRBV6-5 and J usage is TRBJ1-1; D possibly corresponds to TRBD1 (5 bases). Trimming left V 8 bases short and J 3 bases short, with 13 bases between. Germline CDR1 MNHEY, CDR2 SVGAGI. The CDR3 runs to 13 residues. The CDR3 coding sequence is TGTGCCAGCCGATGGGGCCGGGACACTGAAGCTTTCTTT. Protein product: CASRWGRDTEAFF.